This is a list of T cell receptor beta chains from one sample in a study of blood T cells in healthy people across ages. TCRdb reanalysed the 5' RACE reads using MiXCR and keeps one entry per CDR3 protein. The table has about 1.5 million distinct CDR3 sequences, around 40% seen once. Material for sequencing was blood. The source is a woman aged 18-29 years in good health. CDR3s include the opening cysteine and the closing phenylalanine or tryptophan. Each record gives: CDR3 protein, CDR3 DNA, clone size, CDR3 length, J gene, D gene, V gene. The D gene is left open where the match is weak. Size values are once, few and many counts, or a class for expanded clones, and some rows have none.

CDR3aa: CASSYSSYRQETQYF; CDR3nt: TGTGCCAGCAGTTACTCGAGTTACCGCCAAGAGACCCAGTACTTC; abundance: few; len: 15; j_gene: TRBJ2-5; d_gene: NA; v_gene: TRBV6-2/TRBV6-3
CDR3aa: CASSFPGRWEQFF; CDR3nt: TGTGCCAGCAGCTTCCCCGGAAGGTGGGAGCAGTTCTTC; abundance: few; len: 13; j_gene: TRBJ2-1; d_gene: NA; v_gene: TRBV7-9
CDR3aa: CASSQANRNSPLHF; CDR3nt: TGCGCCAGCAGCCAAGCTAACAGGAATTCACCCCTCCACTTT; abundance: few; len: 14; j_gene: TRBJ1-6; d_gene: NA; v_gene: TRBV4-3
CDR3aa: CSARGDVGQGYEQYF; CDR3nt: TGCAGTGCTAGGGGGGATGTTGGTCAGGGCTACGAGCAGTACTTC; abundance: many; len: 15; j_gene: TRBJ2-7; d_gene: NA; v_gene: TRBV20-1
CDR3aa: CASSLGASGKTTDTQYF; CDR3nt: TGTGCCAGCAGCTTAGGCGCTAGCGGGAAAACCACAGATACGCAGTATTTT; abundance: NA; len: 17; j_gene: TRBJ2-3; d_gene: TRBD2; v_gene: TRBV7-6
CDR3aa: CASTMGYNSPLHF; CDR3nt: TGTGCCAGCACCATGGGATATAATTCACCCCTCCACTTT; abundance: NA; len: 13; j_gene: TRBJ1-6; d_gene: NA; v_gene: TRBV12-3/TRBV12-4
CDR3aa: CASSPLQSGWTGTYNEQFF; CDR3nt: TGTGCCAGCTCTCCGCTGCAGTCCGGGTGGACAGGGACCTACAATGAGCAGTTCTTC; abundance: once; len: 19; j_gene: TRBJ2-1; d_gene: TRBD1; v_gene: TRBV28
CDR3aa: CASSQVGGLTSGNTIYF; CDR3nt: TGCGCCAGCAGCCAAGTTGGAGGCTTGACCAGTGGAAACACCATATATTTT; abundance: few; len: 17; j_gene: TRBJ1-3; d_gene: NA; v_gene: TRBV4-3
CDR3aa: CASSELRGGVNEQFF; CDR3nt: TGCGCCAGCAGTGAGTTGCGGGGGGGGGTCAATGAGCAGTTCTTC; abundance: NA; len: 15; j_gene: TRBJ2-1; d_gene: TRBD2; v_gene: TRBV10-1
CDR3aa: CASSQWGSSYNEQFF; CDR3nt: TGCGCCAGCAGCCAATGGGGGAGCTCCTACAATGAGCAGTTCTTC; abundance: NA; len: 15; j_gene: TRBJ2-1; d_gene: NA; v_gene: TRBV4-1
CDR3aa: CASSYGVWPGGNSPLHF; CDR3nt: TGTGCCAGCAGTTACGGCGTCTGGCCAGGCGGTAATTCACCCCTCCACTTT; abundance: NA; len: 17; j_gene: TRBJ1-6; d_gene: NA; v_gene: TRBV6-6
CDR3aa: CVSTPQGTEQFF; CDR3nt: TGTGTCAGCACCCCTCAGGGTACTGAGCAGTTCTTC; abundance: NA; len: 12; j_gene: TRBJ2-1; d_gene: NA; v_gene: TRBV6-2/TRBV6-3
CDR3aa: CSVLHRDFGYGYTF; CDR3nt: TGCAGTGTCCTTCACAGGGACTTCGGCTATGGCTACACCTTC; abundance: NA; len: 14; j_gene: TRBJ1-2; d_gene: NA; v_gene: TRBV20-1
CDR3aa: CASSPSGRGTAHTDTQYF; CDR3nt: TGCGCCAGCAGCCCTAGTGGGAGAGGAACAGCTCACACAGATACGCAGTATTTT; abundance: few; len: 18; j_gene: TRBJ2-3; d_gene: NA; v_gene: TRBV4-1
CDR3aa: CASSALVGYYEQYF; CDR3nt: TGTGCCAGTAGTGCGTTGGTGGGCTACTACGAGCAGTACTTC; abundance: NA; len: 14; j_gene: TRBJ2-7; d_gene: NA; v_gene: TRBV19
CDR3aa: CASSLGTGPSVNEQFF; CDR3nt: TGTGCCAGCAGCTTAGGTACTGGGCCCTCGGTGAATGAGCAGTTCTTC; abundance: many; len: 16; j_gene: TRBJ2-1; d_gene: NA; v_gene: TRBV7-9
CDR3aa: CATRAGASGEQFF; CDR3nt: TGTGCCACTCGAGCGGGAGCGTCGGGTGAGCAGTTCTTC; abundance: few; len: 13; j_gene: TRBJ2-1; d_gene: TRBD2; v_gene: TRBV6-2/TRBV6-3
CDR3aa: CASSPPSDRGVEQYF; CDR3nt: TGTGCCAGCTCACCACCTTCCGACAGGGGGGTCGAGCAGTACTTC; abundance: few; len: 15; j_gene: TRBJ2-7; d_gene: TRBD1; v_gene: TRBV18
CDR3aa: CASRPGTQETQYF; CDR3nt: TGTGCCAGCAGGCCCGGGACTCAAGAGACCCAGTACTTC; abundance: NA; len: 13; j_gene: TRBJ2-5; d_gene: NA; v_gene: TRBV12-3/TRBV12-4
CDR3aa: CATSETGTSGNEQFF; CDR3nt: TGTGCCACCAGTGAGACAGGGACGAGCGGCAATGAGCAGTTCTTC; abundance: NA; len: 15; j_gene: TRBJ2-1; d_gene: TRBD1; v_gene: TRBV24-1
CDR3aa: CASSAMRNSYEQYF; CDR3nt: TGTGCCAGCAGCGCCATGAGAAATTCCTACGAGCAGTACTTC; abundance: few; len: 14; j_gene: TRBJ2-7; d_gene: NA; v_gene: TRBV6-2/TRBV6-3
CDR3aa: CASASWDRRHYEQYF; CDR3nt: TGTGCCAGCGCCTCTTGGGACAGGAGACACTACGAGCAGTACTTC; abundance: few; len: 15; j_gene: TRBJ2-7; d_gene: TRBD1; v_gene: TRBV9
CDR3aa: CASSQLPQGSGANVLTF; CDR3nt: TGTGCCAGCAGCCAGCTTCCCCAAGGCTCTGGGGCCAACGTCCTGACTTTC; abundance: NA; len: 17; j_gene: TRBJ2-6; d_gene: NA; v_gene: TRBV12-3/TRBV12-4
CDR3aa: CASSLGDQYQETQYF; CDR3nt: TGCGCCAGCAGCTTGGGGGATCAGTACCAAGAGACCCAGTACTTC; abundance: NA; len: 15; j_gene: TRBJ2-5; d_gene: NA; v_gene: TRBV5-1
CDR3aa: CASSLVRGNQPQHF; CDR3nt: TGTGCCAGCAGTTTGGTCCGGGGAAATCAGCCCCAGCATTTT; abundance: few; len: 14; j_gene: TRBJ1-5; d_gene: NA; v_gene: TRBV28
CDR3aa: CAGSLGTSGSYEQYF; CDR3nt: TGTGCCGGCAGCTTAGGGACTAGCGGGTCCTACGAGCAGTACTTC; abundance: NA; len: 15; j_gene: TRBJ2-7; d_gene: TRBD2; v_gene: TRBV7-2
CDR3aa: CASNVHTGELFF; CDR3nt: TGTGCCAGCAATGTTCACACCGGGGAGCTGTTTTTT; abundance: NA; len: 12; j_gene: TRBJ2-2; d_gene: NA; v_gene: TRBV28
CDR3aa: CASNPQIRTDTQYF; CDR3nt: TGTGCCAGCAACCCTCAGATCCGGACAGATACGCAGTATTTT; abundance: NA; len: 14; j_gene: TRBJ2-3; d_gene: NA; v_gene: TRBV7-2
CDR3aa: CASSYKGVSYEQYF; CDR3nt: TGTGCCAGCAGTTATAAGGGTGTCAGCTACGAGCAGTACTTC; abundance: NA; len: 14; j_gene: TRBJ2-7; d_gene: NA; v_gene: TRBV27
CDR3aa: CSALTDRFGNTIYF; CDR3nt: TGCAGTGCCCTCACGGACAGGTTCGGAAACACCATATATTTT; abundance: NA; len: 14; j_gene: TRBJ1-3; d_gene: TRBD1; v_gene: TRBV20-1
CDR3aa: CASSPENNEQFF; CDR3nt: TGTGCCAGCAGCCCGGAAAACAATGAGCAGTTCTTC; abundance: few; len: 12; j_gene: TRBJ2-1; d_gene: NA; v_gene: TRBV2
CDR3aa: CSARIHKAGVYNEQFF; CDR3nt: TGCAGTGCTAGAATCCACAAAGCGGGAGTTTACAATGAGCAGTTCTTC; abundance: few; len: 16; j_gene: TRBJ2-1; d_gene: TRBD2; v_gene: TRBV20-1
CDR3aa: CASSQVGWDTEAFF; CDR3nt: TGTGCCAGCAGCCAAGTGGGGTGGGACACTGAAGCTTTCTTT; abundance: many; len: 14; j_gene: TRBJ1-1; d_gene: NA; v_gene: TRBV3-1
CDR3aa: CSVEFGGGSSYTEQFF; CDR3nt: TGCAGCGTTGAATTTGGCGGGGGAAGCTCCTACACTGAGCAGTTCTTC; abundance: NA; len: 16; j_gene: TRBJ2-1; d_gene: TRBD2; v_gene: TRBV29-1
CDR3aa: CASRGTGVNEKLFF; CDR3nt: TGTGCCAGCAGGGGAACAGGTGTTAATGAAAAACTGTTTTTT; abundance: few; len: 14; j_gene: TRBJ1-4; d_gene: NA; v_gene: TRBV7-2
CDR3aa: CSATTGAGDTQYF; CDR3nt: TGCAGTGCTACTACAGGGGCGGGGGATACGCAGTATTTT; abundance: NA; len: 13; j_gene: TRBJ2-3; d_gene: NA; v_gene: TRBV20-1
CDR3aa: CAGTRTGTDTQYF; CDR3nt: TGTGCCGGCACGCGGACCGGCACAGATACGCAGTATTTT; abundance: NA; len: 13; j_gene: TRBJ2-3; d_gene: NA; v_gene: TRBV12-3/TRBV12-4
CDR3aa: CAISEPPGQGELFF; CDR3nt: TGTGCCATCAGTGAGCCCCCGGGACAGGGTGAACTGTTTTTT; abundance: NA; len: 14; j_gene: TRBJ1-4; d_gene: TRBD1; v_gene: TRBV10-3
CDR3aa: CASSATARGEGDTQYF; CDR3nt: TGTGCCAGCAGCGCGACGGCGCGGGGGGAGGGAGATACGCAGTATTTT; abundance: NA; len: 16; j_gene: TRBJ2-3; d_gene: TRBD2; v_gene: TRBV9
CDR3aa: CSASGSGANVLTF; CDR3nt: TGCAGTGCTAGCGGGTCTGGGGCCAACGTCCTGACTTTC; abundance: NA; len: 13; j_gene: TRBJ2-6; d_gene: NA; v_gene: TRBV20-1
CDR3aa: CASSYQPAGSYNERFF; CDR3nt: TGTGCCAGCAGTTACCAACCAGCGGGGTCCTACAATGAGCGGTTCTTC; abundance: NA; len: 16; j_gene: TRBJ2-1; d_gene: TRBD2; v_gene: TRBV7-2
CDR3aa: CSVEVSGLAGRSSYNEQFF; CDR3nt: TGCAGCGTTGAAGTATCGGGGCTAGCGGGAAGAAGCTCCTACAATGAGCAGTTCTTC; abundance: NA; len: 19; j_gene: TRBJ2-1; d_gene: TRBD2; v_gene: TRBV29-1
CDR3aa: CASSENRDRGTGQPQHF; CDR3nt: TGTGCCAGCAGCGAGAACCGGGACAGGGGAACGGGTCAGCCCCAGCATTTT; abundance: NA; len: 17; j_gene: TRBJ1-5; d_gene: TRBD1; v_gene: TRBV7-8
CDR3aa: CASSSTTTNEKLFF; CDR3nt: TGTGCCAGCAGTAGTACAACCACTAATGAAAAACTGTTTTTT; abundance: NA; len: 14; j_gene: TRBJ1-4; d_gene: NA; v_gene: TRBV2
CDR3aa: CASSVATGERTEAFF; CDR3nt: TGTGCCAGCAGCGTAGCTACAGGGGAGAGAACTGAAGCTTTCTTT; abundance: NA; len: 15; j_gene: TRBJ1-1; d_gene: TRBD1; v_gene: TRBV9
CDR3aa: CASSFPLDRADGYTF; CDR3nt: TGTGCCAGCAGCTTCCCCCTGGACAGGGCGGATGGCTACACCTTC; abundance: NA; len: 15; j_gene: TRBJ1-2; d_gene: TRBD1; v_gene: TRBV11-2
CDR3aa: CASSLPWTVNPGEQYF; CDR3nt: TGTGCCAGCAGCTTACCTTGGACAGTTAACCCGGGCGAGCAGTACTTC; abundance: NA; len: 16; j_gene: TRBJ2-7; d_gene: NA; v_gene: TRBV7-9
CDR3aa: CASSQDRAFWSGELFF; CDR3nt: TGCGCCAGCAGCCAAGATCGGGCATTTTGGTCCGGGGAGCTGTTTTTT; abundance: few; len: 16; j_gene: TRBJ2-2; d_gene: NA; v_gene: TRBV4-3
CDR3aa: CASSQQSQGIGCTF; CDR3nt: TGCGCCAGCAGCCAACAATCACAGGGGATTGGCTGCACCTTC; abundance: NA; len: 14; j_gene: TRBJ1-2; d_gene: TRBD1; v_gene: TRBV4-1
CDR3aa: CASSLYASPYEQYF; CDR3nt: TGTGCCAGCAGTTTATATGCCTCACCCTACGAGCAGTACTTC; abundance: NA; len: 14; j_gene: TRBJ2-7; d_gene: NA; v_gene: TRBV27
CDR3aa: CASSTTRGETQYF; CDR3nt: TGTGCCAGCTCAACAACAAGGGGAGAGACCCAGTACTTC; abundance: NA; len: 13; j_gene: TRBJ2-5; d_gene: NA; v_gene: TRBV18
CDR3aa: CASSVSGLASTGELFF; CDR3nt: TGTGCCAGCAGCGTCTCGGGACTAGCCTCCACCGGGGAGCTGTTTTTT; abundance: once; len: 16; j_gene: TRBJ2-2; d_gene: TRBD2; v_gene: TRBV9
CDR3aa: CASSLTGPNEQFF; CDR3nt: TGTGCCAGCAGCCTTACGGGTCCCAATGAGCAGTTCTTC; abundance: many; len: 13; j_gene: TRBJ2-1; d_gene: NA; v_gene: TRBV27
CDR3aa: CSALLLLVQYF; CDR3nt: TGCAGTGCCCTCTTGCTCTTGGTGCAGTATTTT; abundance: NA; len: 11; j_gene: TRBJ2-3; d_gene: NA; v_gene: TRBV20-1
CDR3aa: CASSPTSGGANEQFF; CDR3nt: TGTGCCAGCAGCCCGACTAGCGGGGGGGCCAATGAGCAGTTCTTC; abundance: many; len: 15; j_gene: TRBJ2-1; d_gene: TRBD2; v_gene: TRBV7-9
CDR3aa: CASSLTYNNEQFF; CDR3nt: TGTGCCAGCAGCTTGACCTACAACAATGAGCAGTTCTTC; abundance: NA; len: 13; j_gene: TRBJ2-1; d_gene: NA; v_gene: TRBV5-5
CDR3aa: CSVRGDGGYTF; CDR3nt: TGCAGCGTCAGGGGTGATGGGGGCTACACCTTC; abundance: NA; len: 11; j_gene: TRBJ1-2; d_gene: NA; v_gene: TRBV29-1